These T cell receptor beta chains were read from a single sample in a study of human T cells and chemical hapten exposure. From the RACE reads, TCRdb called clonotypes with MiXCR, one entry per CDR3 protein. This sample has around 110,000 distinct CDR3 sequences, with about 12% found just once. The sample consisted of whole blood, taken in connection with sensitization to the hapten diphenylcyclopropenone (DPC). The receptors come from a woman aged 45-59 years with alopecia areata. Some clones in this sample may be carry-over from other donors' samples. CDR3s include the opening cysteine and the closing phenylalanine or tryptophan.

j_call v_call cdr3_aa
TRBJ2-6 TRBV10-3 CAISDLQGNLAGANVLTF
TRBJ2-7 TRBV7-9 CASTADEVYGYEQYF
TRBJ1-5 TRBV7-2 CASSLFGDQPQHF
TRBJ1-6 TRBV20-1 CSARDLGTGDSPLHF
TRBJ2-2 TRBV18 CASSLWDNTGELFF
TRBJ2-3 TRBV18 CASSPGGRTDTQYF
TRBJ1-5 TRBV6-6 CASSSLNQPQHF
TRBJ2-7 TRBV4-2 CASREGGASYEQYF
TRBJ2-2 TRBV7-9 CASSLGGEELFF
TRBJ1-2 TRBV5-1 CASSLGQGVSYGYTF
TRBJ1-1 TRBV7-2 CASSPRQGLGTEAFF
TRBJ2-5 TRBV5-1 CASSTGTSGIAETQYF
TRBJ2-7 TRBV27 CASRGLRLSYEQYF
TRBJ1-6 TRBV2 CASSEGGRANSPLHF
TRBJ2-1 TRBV7-6 CASSLVAGEYNEQFF
TRBJ2-2 TRBV20-1 CSVPPGRGSGRYTGELFF
TRBJ2-7 TRBV10-3 CAISESEFFEQYF
TRBJ1-4 TRBV4-1 CASSQGQGEEKLFF
TRBJ1-2 TRBV20-1 CSARDGRGDTNYGYTF
TRBJ1-2 TRBV28 CASSRRGYTF
TRBJ2-5 TRBV2 CASSIGSLETQYF
TRBJ1-4 TRBV6-6 CASNRGLGNEKLFF
TRBJ2-5 TRBV2 CASSEVLGRRETQYF
TRBJ2-7 TRBV28 CASSLEQYYYYEQYF
TRBJ1-5 TRBV28 CASSLTGYQPQHF
TRBJ1-5 TRBV27 CATQREGNSNQPQHF
TRBJ2-3 TRBV12-3/TRBV12-4 CASSPTDRGNTDTQYF
TRBJ2-2 TRBV29-1 CSVEGTGVLDAGELFF
TRBJ1-6 TRBV5-1 CASSLGVLGSRNNSPLHF
TRBJ1-2 TRBV29-1 CSVSSTLGRYGYTF
TRBJ2-4 TRBV7-2 CASSGQTIAKNIQYF
TRBJ1-2 TRBV6-2/TRBV6-3 CASSYTKVAGYTF
TRBJ1-4 TRBV14 CASSLSLGLKLFF
TRBJ1-5 TRBV12-3/TRBV12-4 CASTPGQGAGNQPQHF
TRBJ1-5 TRBV12-3/TRBV12-4 CASSPTGSRAQPQHF
TRBJ1-5 TRBV11-2 CASSLGQPNQPQHF
TRBJ1-3 TRBV27 CASSFKGASYGNTIYF
TRBJ2-4 TRBV28 CASSLLSSGAGLSKNIQYF
TRBJ1-1 TRBV12-3/TRBV12-4 CASSPLGTGRAEAFF
TRBJ1-6 TRBV20-1 CSAGRTGSSYNSPLHF
TRBJ1-1 TRBV11-2 CASSPNDDRGAEAFF
TRBJ2-3 TRBV28 CASSSTWTSGRATSTDTQYF
TRBJ2-2 TRBV7-2 CASSLTGGGTGELFF
TRBJ2-2 TRBV12-3/TRBV12-4 CASSFALGGELFF
TRBJ1-4 TRBV12-3/TRBV12-4 CASRGTGEKLFF
TRBJ1-3 TRBV18 CASSPPSDNTIYF
TRBJ2-7 TRBV6-2/TRBV6-3 CASSYLGTGKYEQYF
TRBJ2-5 TRBV12-3/TRBV12-4 CASSVRGGETQYF
TRBJ1-1 TRBV28 CATWGGSTEAFF
TRBJ1-2 TRBV5-1 CASNLGVFSGARGYTF
TRBJ2-3 TRBV28 CASHESTVLTDTQYF
TRBJ2-5 TRBV5-1 CASRTSETQYF
TRBJ2-2 TRBV12-3/TRBV12-4 CASSLSRQGLNNGELFF